These 32 T cell receptor beta chains share one sample of origin, sequenced in a study of identical twins. TCRdb reprocessed the 5' RACE reads with MiXCR, giving one entry per CDR3 protein. Of 150,000 or so distinct CDR3 sequences listed, 3% to 4% are singletons. The sequenced sample was memory T cells sorted from blood. These receptors were collected from a man aged 18 to 30 in good health.

This clonotype was detected ten times or more. This chain connects TRBV12-3 or TRBV12-4 to TRBJ2-3, with D unresolved. The V gene lost 9 bases and the J gene lost 0 bases, with 16 bases spanning the gap. CDR3 length equals 15 residues. The CDR3 reads CASRKSAQSTDTQYF. In nucleotides, the CDR3 is TGTGCCAGTCGAAAGAGTGCCCAGAGCACAGATACGCAGTATTTT.

This clonotype has ten or more counts. The chain uses TRBV12-3 or TRBV12-4 and TRBJ2-7; D is possibly TRBD1 (5 bases). The CDR3 sequence is 12 residues long. The V end was cut by 4 bases, the J end by 5 bases, with 9 bases between. The CDR3 loop reads CASSSGIHEQYF. CDR3 coding DNA: TGTGCCAGCAGTTCAGGGATCCACGAGCAGTACTTC.

This clonotype appeared many times. The genes are TRBV12-3 or TRBV12-4 and TRBJ1-2; D gene ambiguous. The CDR3 has 13 amino acids. Trimming shortened V by 3 bases and J by 4 bases, and 9 bases separated the two germline ends. CDR3 DNA sequence: TGTGCCAGCAGTTTGGGAAAGGGCTATGGCTACACCTTC. Protein: CASSLGKGYGYTF.

This chain joins TRBV7-3 and TRBJ1-6; D is possibly TRBD1 (5 bases). This CDR3 is 13 amino acids long. CDR1 and CDR2 (germline): SGHTA, FQGTGA. V dropped 5 bases and J dropped 7 bases, with 9 bases sitting between them. CDR3 nucleotides: TGTGCCAGCAGCCCCGGGGCGAATTCACCCCTCCACTTT. Translating it yields CASSPGANSPLHF.

The sample holds many counts of this clonotype. This chain uses TRBV21-1 with TRBJ1-1; the table's D call of TRBD1 was not tested on the DNA. TRBV21-1 is described as a pseudogene. The CDR3 runs 13 residues. The CDR3 nucleotides are TGTGCCAGCAGCCCCAGGGGGAACACTGAAGCTTTCTTT. Amino acids: CASSPRGNTEAFF.

Only a few counts were recorded for this clonotype. The chain uses TRBV20-1 and TRBJ2-1; 13 nucleotides align to TRBD2. Trimming took 0 bases from V and 2 from J; bases not matched to a gene: 10. CDR1 DFQATT and CDR2 SNEGSKA come from the germline V gene (reference sequence). The CDR3 covers 19 residues. CDR3 DNA sequence: TGCAGTGCTAGAGATTGGACTAGCGGGAGTTGGGGGCCCTACAATGAGCAGTTCTTC. It is translated as CSARDWTSGSWGPYNEQFF.

CDR3 nucleotide sequence: TGTGCCAGCAATACGAGGGGCGGAGTTTATAGCAATCAGCCCCAGCATTTT. Protein: CASNTRGGVYSNQPQHF. The V gene is TRBV28, the J gene TRBJ1-5, with a tentative D call TRBD1 (5 bases). CDR1 MDHEN and CDR2 SYDVKM come from the germline V gene. The CDR3 covers 17 residues. V was shortened by 7 bases and J by 0 bases, with 19 bases between the two germline ends.

This clonotype was seen many times. J is TRBJ1-6 and V is TRBV5-1; 9 nucleotides align to TRBD1. The germline V gene encodes CDR1 SGHRS and CDR2 YFSETQ. V lost 4 bases and J lost 8; bases outside the gene matches: 7. CDR3 length equals 15 residues. As DNA, the CDR3 is TGCGCCAGCAGCCAAAGGACAGGGGAGGATTCACCCCTCCACTTT. It is translated as CASSQRTGEDSPLHF.

Ten or more counts support this clonotype. The chain carries TRBV11-2 and TRBJ2-1; TRBD2 aligns across 7 bases. Trimming cost V 0 bases and J 9 bases; bases outside gene matches: 8. This CDR3 is built from 15 residues. Germline V gene data show CDR1 as SGHAT and CDR2 as FQNNGV. For the CDR3, the DNA is TGTGCCAGCAGCTTAGATCTAGCGGCTAACGTTGAGCAGTTCTTC. This sequence encodes CASSLDLAANVEQFF.

This clonotype was observed many times. The rearrangement uses TRBV7-8 and TRBJ2-3, with D perhaps TRBD1 (6 bases). CDR1 and CDR2 (germline): SGHVS, FQNEAQ. Between the trimmed V and J ends, which lost 6 bases and 4 bases, there was a span of 14 bases. The CDR3 runs 14 residues. CDR3 nucleotides: TGTGCCAGCAGACCTAATACAGGGTCAGATACGCAGTATTTT. Translated: CASRPNTGSDTQYF.

This clonotype came up a few times. The chain is built from TRBV6-2 or TRBV6-3 and TRBJ2-7; D is tentatively TRBD1 or TRBD2 (5 bases each). The CDR3 loop spans 11 amino acids. V was shortened by 7 bases and J by 8 bases, with 12 bases between the two germline ends. Germline-derived CDR1 and CDR2 are MNHEY and SVGEGT. The CDR3 DNA is TGTGCCAGCAACAACCGGGGACAGCAGTACTTC. It codes for CASNNRGQQYF.

This clonotype was recorded many times. The CDR3 here is CASSFGPSDYGYTF. The CDR3 nucleotides are TGTGCCAGCAGCTTCGGGCCCTCCGACTATGGCTACACCTTC. The V gene is TRBV5-5, the J gene TRBJ1-2; D uncertain. Germline CDR1 reads SGHKS; CDR2 reads YYEKEE (reference sequence). CDR3 length: 14 amino acids. The germline V and J ends were trimmed by 2 bases and 3 bases, with 11 bases remaining between them.

This clonotype has a count of ten or more. V usage is TRBV5-1 and J usage is TRBJ2-2; 7 bases agree with TRBD1. The CDR3 spans 15 residues. Trimming at V came to 4 bases and at J to 6 bases, leaving 9 bases not matched to a gene. CDR1 and CDR2 (germline): SGHRS, YFSETQ. The CDR3 protein is CASSARGSGSGELFF. CDR3 nucleotides: TGCGCCAGCAGCGCCAGGGGGTCGGGTTCCGGGGAGCTGTTTTTT.

This clonotype was detected many times. The V gene is TRBV20-1, the J gene TRBJ2-2; TRBD1 agrees at 10 bases. J lost 5 bases, V lost 5 bases, and 14 bases had no gene match. Germline loops: CDR1 DFQATT, CDR2 SNEGSKA (reference sequence). The CDR3 contains 17 residues. CDR3 in amino acids: CSARHPGQGVVTGELFF. As DNA, the CDR3 is TGCAGTGCTCGACACCCCGGACAGGGGGTGGTGACCGGGGAGCTGTTTTTT.

This clonotype appeared many times. The chain carries TRBV29-1 and TRBJ2-3, with unresolved D. The CDR3 consists of 10 residues. V was trimmed by 8 bases and J by 0 bases, leaving 3 bases between them. Germline V gene lookup returns CDR1 SQVTM and CDR2 ANQGSEA. The CDR3 is CSTSTDTQYF. CDR3 nucleotides: TGCAGCACTAGCACAGATACGCAGTATTTT.

This clonotype was seen repeatedly, ten times or more. The V gene is TRBV18, the J gene TRBJ2-2; the match to TRBD2 covers 10 bases. Germline assignment: CDR1 KGHSH and CDR2 LQKENI. With 5 bases clipped from V and 1 base from J, the junction kept 7 bases outside the gene matches. The CDR3 is 17 amino acids. Written as DNA, the CDR3 is TGTGCCAGCTCATCATCCATAGCGGGAGGGAACACCGGGGAGCTGTTTTTT. It codes for CASSSSIAGGNTGELFF.

This clonotype was detected many times. The CDR3 loop reads CASGAGQGSETQYF. The DNA for the CDR3 is TGTGCTAGTGGAGCCGGACAGGGCTCAGAGACCCAGTACTTC. J is TRBJ2-5 and V is TRBV12-5; 8 bases align to TRBD1. V shed 6 bases, J shed 4 bases, and the junction held 7 bases outside the gene matches. This CDR3 is built from 14 residues. Germline loops: CDR1 LGHNT, CDR2 FRNRAP.

Ten or more counts support this clonotype. V is TRBV6-1 and J is TRBJ1-6; 8 nucleotides align to TRBD1. This CDR3 is built from 13 residues. The trim removed 6 bases at V and 10 bases at J, leaving 5 bases unmatched. Germline loops: CDR1 MNHNS, CDR2 SASEGT. In DNA, the CDR3 is TGTGCCAGCAGGACAGGGGTTCGGTCACCCCTCCACTTT. This translates into CASRTGVRSPLHF.

This clonotype was seen at least ten times. The chain is built from TRBV5-1 and TRBJ1-2; D perhaps matches TRBD1 (5 bases). The CDR3 has 12 residues. V shed 5 bases and J shed 3 bases, with 8 bases lying between them. Germline CDR1 reads SGHRS; CDR2 reads YFSETQ. CDR3 DNA sequence: TGCGCCAGCAGGGAGACAGACTATGGCTACACCTTC. It codes for CASRETDYGYTF. The whole variable domain, filled in from reference TRBV5-1 and TRBJ1-2, reads KAGVTQTPRYLIKTRGQQVTLSCSPISGHRSVSWYQQTPGQGLQFLFEYFSETQRNKGNFPGRFSGRQFSNSRSEMNVSTLELGDSALYLCASRETDYGYTFGSGTRLTVV.

This clonotype has ten or more counts. V is TRBV12-3 or TRBV12-4 and J is TRBJ2-5, with D hard to call. Trimming took 2 bases from V and 2 from J, leaving 9 bases between them. The CDR3 length is 14 residues. CDR3 protein: CASSLTSPQETQYF. CDR3 in DNA: TGTGCCAGCAGTTTAACATCTCCTCAAGAGACCCAGTACTTC.

This clonotype has at least ten counts. This chain links TRBV20-1 with TRBJ2-1, with 7 bases that match TRBD1. Per the germline V gene, CDR1 is DFQATT and CDR2 is SNEGSKA (reference sequence). J lost 4 bases, V lost 5 bases, and 11 bases had no gene match. The length of the CDR3 is 15 residues. The CDR3 region has the DNA TGCAGTGCTTTAACTGGACAGGCCAATTACAATGAGCAGTTCTTC. Translating gives CSALTGQANYNEQFF.

This clonotype was seen at least ten times. A read error may produce the germline difference seen at one junction end. The chain couples TRBV29-1 to TRBJ2-1, with TRBD2 identical over 12 bases. This CDR3 has 14 residues. Germline CDR1 SQVTM, CDR2 ANQGSEA. The CDR3 nucleotides read TGCAGCGTTAAAGAGACTAGCGGGAGATTAGAGCAGTTCTTC. Residues: CSVKETSGRLEQFF.

This clonotype showed up many times. CDR3 nucleotide sequence: TGCAGTGCAGGGGGTCCGGGTGAGCAGTACTTC. Translation: CSAGGPGEQYF. J is TRBJ2-7 and V is TRBV20-1; D perhaps matches TRBD1 (6 bases). The CDR3 totals 11 residues. V was shortened by 6 bases and J by 7 bases, with 13 bases between the two germline ends. CDR1 and CDR2 (germline): DFQATT, SNEGSKA (reference sequence).

Ten or more counts support this clonotype. The chain combines TRBV12-3 or TRBV12-4 with TRBJ1-2; 9 bases are a match to TRBD1. Unmatched junction bases numbered 5, after V lost 5 bases and J lost 7 bases. The CDR3 covers 13 residues. CDR3 amino acids: CASSRGQGGGYTF. The CDR3 DNA reads TGTGCCAGCAGTAGGGGACAGGGAGGTGGCTACACCTTC.

This clonotype was counted ten times or more. This chain links TRBV7-2 with TRBJ2-3, with D possibly matching TRBD2 (6 bases). V dropped 1 base and J dropped 2 bases, with 10 bases sitting between them. The CDR3 consists of 15 residues. The germline gives CDR1 SGHTA, CDR2 FQGNSA. CDR3 DNA sequence: TGTGCCAGCAGCTTAGATTCTAGCGACACAGATACGCAGTATTTT. It translates to CASSLDSSDTDTQYF. Using reference TRBV7-2 and TRBJ2-3 for the parts outside the CDR3, the full variable domain is GAGVSQSPSNKVTEKGKDVELRCDPISGHTALYWYRQSLGQGLEFLIYFQGNSAPDKSGLPSDRFSAERTGGSVSTLTIQRTQQEDSAVYLCASSLDSSDTDTQYFGPGTRLTVL.

This clonotype has only a few counts. The V call is TRBV5-5, the J call TRBJ1-2; possibly TRBD1 for D (6 bases). This CDR3 is built from 13 residues. V lost 4 bases, J lost 4 bases, and 11 bases lay in between. The germline V gene has CDR1 SGHKS and CDR2 YYEKEE (reference sequence). Written as DNA, the CDR3 is TGTGCCAGCAGCCCCGGACAGATCTATGGCTACACCTTC. It specifies CASSPGQIYGYTF.

The sample holds many counts of this clonotype. The chain has TRBV12-3 or TRBV12-4 and TRBJ2-1; 8 bases map to TRBD1. With V trimmed by 6 bases and J by 4 bases, 11 bases remained unmatched. CDR3 length: 16 amino acids. CDR3 region: CASRTAGGRGYNEQFF. The CDR3 DNA reads as TGTGCCAGCAGGACCGCAGGGGGCCGGGGGTACAATGAGCAGTTCTTC.

This clonotype was seen repeatedly, ten times or more. The rearrangement links TRBV18 to TRBJ1-5; D is unclear. The CDR3 is made up of 15 amino acids. Trimming stripped 3 bases from V and 0 bases from J, with 9 bases between. CDR1 is KGHSH, CDR2 LQKENI, per germline. CDR3: CASSPQANSNQPQHF. In DNA, the CDR3 is TGTGCCAGCTCACCCCAAGCGAATAGCAATCAGCCCCAGCATTTT. Complete variable domain (other parts from reference TRBV18 and TRBJ1-5): NAGVMQNPRHLVRRRGQEARLRCSPMKGHSHVYWYRQLPEEGLKFMVYLQKENIIDESGMPKERFSAEFPKEGPSILRIQQVVRGDSAAYFCASSPQANSNQPQHFGDGTRLSIL.

The chain combines TRBV6-1 with TRBJ1-2; D perhaps matches TRBD1 (5 bases). The CDR3 spans 13 residues. Germline CDR1 and CDR2: MNHNS and SASEGT. Trimming removed 4 bases at V and 4 bases at J, with 10 bases between. DNA for the CDR3: TGTGCCAGCAGTGGATTCGGGGGCTATGGCTACACCTTC. Protein: CASSGFGGYGYTF.

This clonotype was observed at least ten times. The V and J genes are TRBV11-3 and TRBJ2-1; D gene unclear. The CDR3 loop spans 13 amino acids. V was clipped by 5 bases and J by 6 bases, with 11 bases between them. Germline V gene sequence: CDR1 SGHNT, CDR2 YENEEA. CDR3 residues: CASSESLSNEQFF. The CDR3 nucleotides read TGTGCCAGCAGCGAGTCCCTATCCAATGAGCAGTTCTTC. Variable domain in full (rest from reference TRBV11-3 and TRBJ2-1): EAGVVQSPRYKIIEKKQPVAFWCNPISGHNTLYWYLQNLGQGPELLIRYENEEAVDDSQLPKDRFSAERLKGVDSTLKIQPAELGDSAVYLCASSESLSNEQFFGPGTRLTVL.

In regard to this clonotype: The junction departs from the called germline gene at one end, perhaps through a read error. V is TRBV6-1 and J is TRBJ2-3, with 11 bases fitting TRBD2. The length of the CDR3 is 13 residues. Germline CDR1 MNHNS, CDR2 SASEGT. CDR3 sequence (DNA): TGTGCCAGCAGCAGCGGGACTAGCGGATCCTGGGGGTTT. The encoded protein is CASSSGTSGSWGF.

This clonotype has ten or more counts. This chain connects TRBV7-9 to TRBJ1-5; tentatively, D is TRBD1 (6 bases). Germline V gene sequence: CDR1 SEHNR, CDR2 FQNEAQ (reference sequence). The CDR3 length is 16 residues. V shed 1 base and J shed 3 bases, with 13 bases lying between them. The chain's CDR3 is CASSLGRGPNNQPQHF. The CDR3 bases are TGTGCCAGCAGCTTAGGTCGGGGGCCGAACAATCAGCCCCAGCATTTT.